This T cell receptor beta chain stems from a study of blood T cells in healthy people across ages. With a J-beta primer mix and a sample-barcoded 5' primer, a second PCR ran about 6 to 11 cycles. In TCRdb, the 5' RACE reads were re-called with MiXCR into one record per CDR3 protein. The repertoire has about 720,000 distinct CDR3 sequences, 20% to 30% of them found once; the top ten carry under 4.5%. The CDR3 sequence is 15 residues long. V lost 8 bases and J lost 10, with 26 bases in between. Germline V gives CDR1 SGHTA, CDR2 FQGTGA. The data also belong to a second study, concerning T cells of mothers and their children.

The material sequenced was blood. The TCR originated in a boy between 10 and 17 years old in good health. This chain connects TRBV7-3 to TRBJ1-1; the D is unclear. The CDR3 bases are TGTGCCAGCGGCCCAGGAGGCCCCAACACGAAGGGAGCTTTCTTT. Protein sequence: CASGPGGPNTKGAFF.